These 15 T cell receptor beta chains came from one sample sequenced in a study of T-cell memory formation after mild COVID-19. TCRdb itself ran the 5' RACE reads through MiXCR, one entry per CDR3 protein. The sample includes 580,000 or so distinct CDR3 sequences, roughly 17% of them seen just once. The specimen was PBMCs or a T cell subset sorted from them (not recorded which). The receptors derive from an adult woman who had mild COVID-19 (a few samples of this study predate the infection). Cell type and time point are not known.

This clonotype appeared many times. Relative to the germline gene, one junction end is altered; a read error may explain this. The J gene is TRBJ1-3, the V gene TRBV5-1; D unresolved. Germline values: CDR1 SGHRS, CDR2 YFSETQ. The CDR3 loop spans 15 amino acids. The CDR3 region has the DNA TGTGCCAGCAGTTTAGGCGGCAGCTCTGGAAACACCATATATTTT. Translated: CASSLGGSSGNTIYF.

This clonotype was counted between two and nine times. This chain links TRBV12-3 or TRBV12-4 with TRBJ2-2; D might be TRBD2 (5 bases). The CDR3 spans 16 residues. The V and J ends lost 8 bases and 5 bases respectively, with 21 bases between them. CDR3 nucleotides: TGTGCCAGCCGCCAAAGTCCTAGAGGGCCGACCGGGGAGCTGTTTTTT. Encoded protein: CASRQSPRGPTGELFF.

This clonotype was counted between two and nine times. This sequence joins TRBV11-2 and TRBJ2-7; D uncertain. Per the germline V gene, CDR1 is SGHAT and CDR2 is FQNNGV. The V end was cut by 5 bases, the J end by 2 bases, with 13 bases between. The CDR3 has 14 residues. The CDR3 DNA follows: TGTGCCAGCAGCCGTCCGTATAGACCCTACGAGCAGTACTTC. It translates to CASSRPYRPYEQYF.

This clonotype has just a few counts. The chain links TRBV7-2 to TRBJ2-1; TRBD1 agrees at 11 bases. The germline gives CDR1 SGHTA, CDR2 FQGNSA. The CDR3 totals 16 residues. The trim removed 5 bases at V and 7 bases at J, leaving 10 bases unmatched. CDR3: CASSLLRTGGRNEQFF. The CDR3 bases are TGTGCCAGCAGCCTCTTAAGGACAGGGGGCAGGAATGAGCAGTTCTTC. Using reference TRBV7-2 and TRBJ2-1 for the parts outside the CDR3, the full variable domain is GAGVSQSPSNKVTEKGKDVELRCDPISGHTALYWYRQSLGQGLEFLIYFQGNSAPDKSGLPSDRFSAERTGGSVSTLTIQRTQQEDSAVYLCASSLLRTGGRNEQFFGPGTRLTVL.

This sequence joins TRBV12-3 or TRBV12-4 and TRBJ1-1, with D unresolved. The CDR3 runs 14 residues. Trimming pared 6 bases from V and 11 bases from J, leaving 22 bases between. The CDR3 reads CASSPLMTQFAAFF. The CDR3 nucleotides read TGTGCCAGCAGCCCCCTTATGACACAGTTCGCGGCTTTCTTT.

There are a few counts of this clonotype. The chain couples TRBV27 to TRBJ1-3; a possible D gene is TRBD1 (5 bases). CDR3 size: 15 residues. CDR1 and CDR2 (germline): MNHEY, SMNVEV (reference sequence). Trimming left V 6 bases short and J 4 bases short, with 16 bases between. This chain's CDR3 is CASRSAGTQGNTIYF. CDR3 DNA sequence: TGTGCCAGCAGATCTGCCGGGACCCAAGGAAACACCATATATTTT.

This clonotype occurred a few times. The chain uses TRBV7-2 and TRBJ1-5; D remains ambiguous. The CDR3 consists of 15 residues. The V gene's germline CDR1 is SGHTA and CDR2 FQGNSA. V lost 1 base and J lost 2, with 9 bases in between. DNA of the CDR3: TGTGCCAGCAGCTTAGGGCAAGTCGGCAATCAGCCCCAGCATTTT. Translating gives CASSLGQVGNQPQHF.

This clonotype was seen more than once but under ten times. The chain has TRBV5-1 and TRBJ1-1; D unresolved. Trimming took off 0 bases at V and 0 bases at J, with 15 bases between the two ends. Germline V lookup: CDR1 SGHRS, CDR2 YFSETQ. The CDR3 is 17 residues long. The CDR3 region is CASSLEEVDGMNTEAFF. The CDR3 DNA is TGCGCCAGCAGCTTGGAAGAGGTAGACGGCATGAACACTGAAGCTTTCTTT.

This clonotype appeared a few times. The CDR3 DNA is TGTGCCACCAGTGATCTCGTACGGGACGGAGATACGCAGTATTTT. Translated: CATSDLVRDGDTQYF. This chain connects TRBV24-1 to TRBJ2-3; D is tentatively TRBD1 or TRBD2 (5 bases each). The length of the CDR3 is 15 residues. Germline CDR1 reads KGHDR; CDR2 reads SFDVKD. With 3 bases removed from V and 5 bases from J, the gap between germline ends came to 14 bases.

The CDR3 reads CASSSGIAPGGHSYEQYF. CDR3 DNA sequence: TGTGCCAGCAGCTCCGGTATAGCTCCGGGGGGTCACTCCTACGAGCAGTACTTC. The chain recombines TRBV7-9 with TRBJ2-7; TRBD2 matches 7 bases. The germline V gene has CDR1 SEHNR and CDR2 FQNEAQ (reference sequence). Trimming at V came to 4 bases and at J to 0 bases, leaving 15 bases not matched to a gene. The CDR3 runs 18 residues.

There are a few counts of this clonotype. The chain joins TRBV5-1 to TRBJ1-3; the match to TRBD1 covers 12 bases. This CDR3 region has 18 residues. Germline-derived CDR1 and CDR2 are SGHRS and YFSETQ. With 0 bases clipped from V and 4 bases from J, the junction kept 8 bases outside the gene matches. CDR3 loop: CASSLAFGTGGAGNTIYF. For the CDR3, the DNA is TGCGCCAGCAGCTTGGCTTTCGGGACAGGGGGCGCGGGAAACACCATATATTTT.

There are a few counts of this clonotype. The J gene is TRBJ1-3, the V gene TRBV19; D ambiguous. The CDR3 spans 16 residues. CDR1 LNHDA and CDR2 SQIVND come from the germline V gene (reference sequence). Trimming stripped 3 bases from V and 0 bases from J, with 12 bases between. The CDR3 loop reads CASSISIGYSGNTIYF. CDR3 sequence (DNA): TGTGCCAGTAGTATCTCTATTGGGTACTCTGGAAACACCATATATTTT.

The chain recombines TRBV12-3 or TRBV12-4 with TRBJ2-3; D might be TRBD2 (6 bases). Trimming pared 6 bases from V and 2 bases from J, leaving 12 bases between. The CDR3 has 14 residues. Here the CDR3 reads CASSKGLNTDTQYF. CDR3 nucleotide sequence: TGTGCCAGCAGCAAGGGACTGAACACAGATACGCAGTATTTT.

The chain carries TRBV7-9 and TRBJ2-1; perhaps TRBD2 as D (5 bases). The CDR3 length is 14 residues. V lost 5 bases and J lost 9, with 17 bases in between. Germline loops: CDR1 SEHNR, CDR2 FQNEAQ (reference sequence). The CDR3: CASSPTPRGTEQFF. CDR3 sequence (DNA): TGTGCCAGCAGCCCTACCCCCCGGGGAACTGAGCAGTTCTTC.

This clonotype turned up a few times. This chain connects TRBV7-9 to TRBJ2-7; TRBD2 agrees at 12 bases. This CDR3 has 17 amino acids. Germline loops: CDR1 SEHNR, CDR2 FQNEAQ (reference sequence). V trimming: 1 base; J trimming: 7 bases; junction bases outside the gene matches: 11. In DNA form, the CDR3 reads TGTGCCAGCAGCTTAGTGAAGGGGGGACTAGCGGGTTATGAGCAGTACTTC. Translation gives CASSLVKGGLAGYEQYF.